Listed below are T cell receptor beta chains from one sample, sequenced in a study of cytomegalovirus exposure and HLA in healthy donors. Assay used: immunoSEQ multiplex PCR; TCRdb lists only in-frame clones, some missing. The sample yields about 160,000 clones, 80% to 90% seen once. The sample was PBMCs. Every receptor here comes from a woman aged 25 to 45 in good health and CMV-seropositive. CDR3s include the opening cysteine and the closing phenylalanine or tryptophan. A D gene is named only where the DNA matches it firmly. A clone size is listed for some rows: how often the clone was seen (once, few, many), or a class if it is expanded.

clone_size,j_call,d_call,v_call,cdr3_nt,cdr3_aa
-,TRBJ1-2,-,TRBV19,TGTGCCAGTAGTACCCAGGGGACTGGCTACACCTTC,CASSTQGTGYTF
-,TRBJ1-5,TRBD1,TRBV19,TGTGCCAGTAGCGACAGGGGAGAACAGCCCCAGCATTTT,CASSDRGEQPQHF
few,TRBJ1-6,-,TRBV7-9,TGTGCCAGCAGCTTAGCAGGGGTTGTGTCACCCCTCCACTTT,CASSLAGVVSPLHF
-,TRBJ2-7,TRBD2,TRBV4-2,TGTGCCAGCGGCCGTCCGCGGACTAGCGGGGGACACTACGAGCAGTACTTC,CASGRPRTSGGHYEQYF
few,TRBJ2-2,TRBD1,TRBV7-2,TGTGCCAGCAGCTTAGGGTCAGGGGGCGGCGGGGAGCTGTTTTTT,CASSLGSGGGGELFF
-,TRBJ2-3,TRBD1,TRBV10-3,TGTGCCATCAGCAGGGACAGGGTGCTCACAGATACGCAGTATTTT,CAISRDRVLTDTQYF
once,TRBJ2-5,TRBD2,TRBV5-1,TGCGCCAGCAGCATAAACCGCGGGGGGGCCAAGGAGACCCAGTACTTC,CASSINRGGAKETQYF
-,TRBJ2-1,TRBD2,TRBV7-2,TGTGCCAGCAGCCCCCAGGGAGGGCCCGATCATGAGCAGTTCTTC,CASSPQGGPDHEQFF
-,TRBJ1-1,TRBD1,TRBV2,TGTGCCAGCAGTGTACAGGGGTTCTCTGAAGCTTTCTTT,CASSVQGFSEAFF
-,TRBJ2-3,-,TRBV11-3,TGTGCCAGCAGCTTGCAGGGGATAGAAGATACGCAGTATTTT,CASSLQGIEDTQYF
-,TRBJ2-5,-,TRBV7-6,TGTGCCAGCAGGGGAAGGGGAGAGACCCAGTACTTC,CASRGRGETQYF
-,TRBJ2-5,TRBD2,TRBV30,TGTGCCTGGAGTGCGGGACTAGCGGGGGAAGAGACCCAGTACTTC,CAWSAGLAGEETQYF
-,TRBJ2-5,TRBD2,TRBV5-1,TGCGCCAGCAGCTGGGGGACTAGCGGTCTCCAAGAGACCCAGTACTTC,CASSWGTSGLQETQYF
-,TRBJ2-2,TRBD2,TRBV5-4,TGTGCCAGCAGCTTGCCCGGGGGGGCGGGCACCGGGGAGCTGTTTTTT,CASSLPGGAGTGELFF
few,TRBJ2-5,TRBD2,TRBV6-1,TGTGCCAGCAGTGAGTACGGGGGGGTCGGAGAGACCCAGTACTTC,CASSEYGGVGETQYF
-,TRBJ1-1,TRBD1,TRBV19,TGTGCCAGTAGTAGTCAGGGGGCTGGCGCTGAAGCTTTCTTT,CASSSQGAGAEAFF
-,TRBJ2-2,-,TRBV10-3,TGTGCTTCAGTAAGGAACACCGGGGAGCTGTTTTTT,CASVRNTGELFF
-,TRBJ1-6,-,TRBV4-2,TGTGCCAGCAGCCACCTGGACAGCTTAAATTCACCCCTCCACTTT,CASSHLDSLNSPLHF
-,TRBJ2-7,TRBD2,TRBV18,TGTGCCAGCTCAGGCCGTTGGAGCGGGGGTACCTACGAGCAGTACTTC,CASSGRWSGGTYEQYF
-,TRBJ1-1,-,TRBV7-9,TGTGCCAGCAGCTTATCGCGGGGTAATGAAGCTTTCTTT,CASSLSRGNEAFF
-,TRBJ2-5,TRBD2,TRBV4-3,TGCGCCAGCAGCCTAGGGAGAGCGGGGGGGGGAGAGACCCAGTACTTC,CASSLGRAGGGETQYF
-,TRBJ1-1,-,TRBV2,TGTGCCACCTCCTGGACGGGGTACACTGAAGCTTTCTTT,CATSWTGYTEAFF
-,TRBJ1-5,TRBD1,TRBV5-5,TGTGCCAGCAGCTTATTCCCCGGGACAGGGGGACCTGAGCCCCAGCATTTT,CASSLFPGTGGPEPQHF
-,TRBJ2-7,-,TRBV4-3,TGCGCCAGCAGGCTACAGGACGGCAGCTCCTACGAGCAGTACTTC,CASRLQDGSSYEQYF
-,TRBJ2-7,-,TRBV11-2,TGTGCCAGCAGCTGGACTAACTCCTACGAGCAGTACTTC,CASSWTNSYEQYF
-,TRBJ1-4,TRBD1,TRBV4-3,TGCGCCAGCAGCCTGGACAGGGGCGGGGGAGCTAATGAAAAACTGTTTTTT,CASSLDRGGGANEKLFF
-,TRBJ2-7,-,TRBV6-6,TGTGCCAGCAGTACCCAGACAGCTCGCTACGAGCAGTACTTC,CASSTQTARYEQYF
-,TRBJ1-5,-,TRBV6-6,TGTGCCAGCACCGACTATAGCAATCAGCCCCAGCATTTT,CASTDYSNQPQHF
few,TRBJ1-3,-,TRBV7-9,TGTGCCAGCAGCTTAGCGCCGGGGACAAGAGGAAACACCATATATTTT,CASSLAPGTRGNTIYF
few,TRBJ1-4,-,TRBV20-1,TGCAGTGCTAGAGATCGGGAAAAACTGTTTTTT,CSARDREKLFF
-,TRBJ2-1,-,TRBV19,TGTGCCAGTAGTATGGGGGGTGGAGCTAATGAGCAGTTCTTC,CASSMGGGANEQFF
-,TRBJ1-2,-,TRBV7-9,TGTTCCAGCAGCTATGGGCCGCGCTATGGCTACACCTTC,CSSSYGPRYGYTF
-,TRBJ2-5,TRBD1,TRBV29-1,TGCAGCGTTGCTGGGAGCGTGACAGGGGAGAAAGAGACCCAGTACTTC,CSVAGSVTGEKETQYF
few,TRBJ1-2,TRBD1,TRBV6-5,TGTGCCAGCAGCCCCCGACAGGGGTACTATGGCTACACCTTC,CASSPRQGYYGYTF
-,TRBJ2-5,TRBD1,TRBV7-2,TGTGCCAGCAGCTACAGGGGGCAGGAGACCCAGTACTTC,CASSYRGQETQYF
-,TRBJ1-2,-,TRBV5-8,TGTGCCAGCAGCCAGGGTCCATGGGGCTATGGCTACACCTTC,CASSQGPWGYGYTF
-,TRBJ2-6,-,TRBV5-1,TGCGCCAGCAGCTTGGCCCCGGTGAGCTCTGGGGCCAACGTCCTGACTTTC,CASSLAPVSSGANVLTF
once,TRBJ1-4,-,TRBV4-2,TGTGCCAGCAGCCAAGATAGAGTAGACGGGGAGGATGAAAAACTGTTTTTT,CASSQDRVDGEDEKLFF
-,TRBJ2-1,TRBD1,TRBV7-9,TGTGCCAGCAGCCCGGGACAGGGCGGCTACAATGAGCAGTTCTTC,CASSPGQGGYNEQFF
-,TRBJ2-3,-,TRBV6-5,TGTGCCAGCAGTTACAAGGGGGGGGGTCCAGATACGCAGTATTTT,CASSYKGGGPDTQYF
-,TRBJ2-7,TRBD2,TRBV9,TGTGCCAGCAGCGGAACTAGCGGGTTCTCCTACGAGCAGTACTTC,CASSGTSGFSYEQYF